The T cell receptor beta chain described here comes from a study of cytomegalovirus exposure and HLA in healthy donors. Study observations and caveats: Despite most TCR sequences being rare, some public TCRs occurred in many donors.

Measured with immunoSEQ multiplex PCR; TCRdb has only the in-frame clones, and not every one. The table has approximately 210,000 clones, 85% to 90% seen once; the top ten hold just under 3%. Per the germline V gene, CDR1 is WSHSY and CDR2 is SAAADI. Trimming took 3 bases from V and 5 from J; bases not matched to a gene: 6. CDR3 length: 15 residues. Concerning this clone: Its antigen is still unknown.

The V call is TRBV10-2, the J call TRBJ1-2, with TRBD1 identical over 10 bases. The sequence was collected from a woman aged 18-35 years in good health and CMV-seronegative. Specimen: PBMCs. The CDR3 DNA reads as TGCGCCAGCAGTGAAAGGACAGGGGGACAGTATGGCTACACCTTC. It encodes CASSERTGGQYGYTF.